A selection of T cell receptor beta chains follows, all from one sample in a study of blood T cell repertoires in COVID-19. Sequencing used immunoSEQ multiplex PCR; TCRdb keeps in-frame clones, though not all of them. The sample lists roughly 63,000 clones; roughly 74% were seen once. Sequencing used peripheral blood. The receptors were gathered from an elderly woman with acute or convalescent COVID-19. Each CDR3 is given with its conserved first and last residue. A D gene is named only where the DNA matches it firmly. Size is stated for part of the rows, as once, few or many counts, or as a class when the clone is expanded.

abundance,d_gene,j_gene,v_gene,CDR3nt,CDR3aa
once,TRBD1,TRBJ1-1,TRBV5-1,TGCGCCAGCAGCAACAGGGGATGGGCCTCGAACACTGAAGCTTTCTTT,CASSNRGWASNTEAFF
many,TRBD2,TRBJ2-3,TRBV4-2,TGTGCCAGCAGCCAAGATCTGCGGACTAGCGGCTACACAGATACGCAGTATTTT,CASSQDLRTSGYTDTQYF
.,TRBD2,TRBJ2-1,TRBV10-3,TGTGCCATCACAGCGGGAATTTCCTACAATGAGCAGTTCTTC,CAITAGISYNEQFF
.,TRBD1,TRBJ1-6,TRBV4-3,TGCGCCAGCAGCCCGTCCCGGGACAGCAATTCACCCCTCCACTTT,CASSPSRDSNSPLHF
few,.,TRBJ2-7,TRBV9,TGTGCCAGCAGCTCCAGGCTGAGCTCCTACGAGCAGTACTTC,CASSSRLSSYEQYF
.,.,TRBJ2-7,TRBV4-1,TGCGCCAGCAGCCAACCCAGGGGAAATACCTACGAGCAGTACTTC,CASSQPRGNTYEQYF
.,TRBD1,TRBJ2-7,TRBV5-1,TGCGCCAGCAGCTTGGGTCAGGGGGTCCACGAGCAGTACTTC,CASSLGQGVHEQYF
once,.,TRBJ2-7,TRBV4-1,TGCGCCAGCAGCCAAGTCGGGATGAGGTCCTACGAGCAGTACTTC,CASSQVGMRSYEQYF
.,TRBD1,TRBJ1-5,TRBV27,TGTGCCACCGGACAGGAGGCAGCGCGGGGCAATCAGCCCCAGCATTTT,CATGQEAARGNQPQHF
.,TRBD1,TRBJ2-7,TRBV28,TGTGCCAGCAGTACAGGGGCCTACGAGCAGTACTTC,CASSTGAYEQYF
.,TRBD2,TRBJ2-7,TRBV29-1,TGCAGCGCTGAACTAGCGACATCCTACGAGCAGTACTTC,CSAELATSYEQYF
.,TRBD2,TRBJ2-7,TRBV23-1,TGCGCCAGCAGTCGGCCGGGACTAGTAGTTTACGAGCAGTACTTC,CASSRPGLVVYEQYF
.,.,TRBJ1-6,TRBV19,TGTGCCAGTAGTGTGAGGACAGCGGGACTGGATTCACCCCTCCACTTT,CASSVRTAGLDSPLHF
.,TRBD2,TRBJ2-3,TRBV4-1,TGCGCCAGCAGCCAAGATTCGGCGGGAGGAGGCGCAGATACGCAGTATTTT,CASSQDSAGGGADTQYF
.,.,TRBJ2-1,TRBV30,TGTGCCTGGAGTATTGGGCAGGTGAACAATGAGCAGTTCTTC,CAWSIGQVNNEQFF
.,.,TRBJ2-5,TRBV6-2/TRBV6-3,TGTGCCAGCAGTTACTGGAGGGAGACCCAGTACTTC,CASSYWRETQYF
.,.,TRBJ1-4,TRBV9,TGTGCCAGCAGCCCCCCCGGGCAGGGAGGCGGGGAAAAACTGTTTTTT,CASSPPGQGGGEKLFF
.,TRBD2,TRBJ2-1,TRBV4-3,TGCGCCAGCAGCCAAGTAGCGGGTACCTACAATGAGCAGTTCTTC,CASSQVAGTYNEQFF
.,TRBD2,TRBJ2-5,TRBV29-1,TGCAGCGTCCAAAGCACTAGCGGGAGAACCCAGTACTTC,CSVQSTSGRTQYF
few,.,TRBJ2-7,TRBV7-2,TGTGCCAGCAGCTTAGGGGCTAGCGACTACGAGCAGTACTTC,CASSLGASDYEQYF
.,.,TRBJ1-2,TRBV4-2,TGTGCCAGCAGCCAAGATTGGGGCGACTATGGCTACACCTTC,CASSQDWGDYGYTF
once,.,TRBJ2-7,TRBV4-3,TGCGCCAGCAGCCAAGATCTGGCAGGTGGCGACGAGCAGTACTTC,CASSQDLAGGDEQYF
.,TRBD1,TRBJ1-2,TRBV7-6,TGTGCCAGCAGCTTAGTACAGGGGACTGTTGGGGGCTACACCTTC,CASSLVQGTVGGYTF
.,.,TRBJ1-1,TRBV11-2,TGTGCCAGCAGCTTGATGGGGGGAATGAACACTGAAGCTTTCTTT,CASSLMGGMNTEAFF
once,.,TRBJ2-2,TRBV7-2,TGTGCCAGCAGCTTAGCCAAACTAAGTGTCCCCGGGGAGCTGTTTTTT,CASSLAKLSVPGELFF
.,TRBD1,TRBJ2-5,TRBV9,TGTGCCAGCAGCGTAGGGGGGACAGGGCAAGAGACCCAGTACTTC,CASSVGGTGQETQYF
few,.,TRBJ1-1,TRBV28,TGTGCCAGCAGTGCCGGGGGGCGAAGAGGAGCTGAAGCTTTCTTT,CASSAGGRRGAEAFF
once,TRBD2,TRBJ2-7,TRBV7-9,TGTGCCAGCAGCTTGGGGGGAGGGCTCTACGAGCAGTACTTC,CASSLGGGLYEQYF
once,.,TRBJ1-2,TRBV7-2,TGTGCCAGCAGCCAATATCAAACCAGGGGTTATGGCTACACCTTC,CASSQYQTRGYGYTF
few,TRBD1,TRBJ2-3,TRBV7-2,TGTGCCAGCAGCCCAGACAGGGGGCCAACAGATACGCAGTATTTT,CASSPDRGPTDTQYF
.,.,TRBJ1-3,TRBV6-5,TGTGCCAGCAGCGAGACATTCTCCGGAAACACCATATATTTT,CASSETFSGNTIYF
.,TRBD2,TRBJ2-3,TRBV27,TGTGCCAGCAGTTTTAGGTCTAGCGGGAGCATAAGCACAGATACGCAGTATTTT,CASSFRSSGSISTDTQYF
.,TRBD2,TRBJ2-3,TRBV3-1/TRBV3-2,TGTGCCAGCAGCCAAGGGACTAGCGGGAGGAAAGGCACAGATACGCAGTATTTT,CASSQGTSGRKGTDTQYF
.,.,TRBJ2-1,TRBV7-3,TGTGCCAGCAGCTTCTCCGGGGTGACCTACAATGAGCAGTTCTTC,CASSFSGVTYNEQFF
.,.,TRBJ2-7,TRBV14,TGTGCCAGCAGCCAAGTTGGGCGGGGCCATGGCGAGCAGTACTTC,CASSQVGRGHGEQYF
.,TRBD1,TRBJ1-5,TRBV15,TGTGCCACCAGCAGTTACGGGACAGGGTTAATAGGTGGCAATCAGCCCCAGCATTTT,CATSSYGTGLIGGNQPQHF
.,TRBD1,TRBJ1-1,TRBV25-1,TGTGCCAGCACCCGGACAGGGCCCCATGAAGCTTTCTTT,CASTRTGPHEAFF
.,.,TRBJ2-5,TRBV18,TGTGCCAGCTCACCGTCACGGACAAACCAAGAGACCCAGTACTTC,CASSPSRTNQETQYF
.,TRBD1,TRBJ2-2,TRBV5-5,TGTGCCAGCAGCTTGCAACAGGGGTGGGGGGAGCTGTTTTTT,CASSLQQGWGELFF
.,TRBD1,TRBJ1-5,TRBV9,TGTGCCAGCAGCCCGACAGGGTCTAGCAATCAGCCCCAGCATTTT,CASSPTGSSNQPQHF
.,.,TRBJ2-1,TRBV28,TGTGCCAGCAAGACAGATAACTCCTACAATGAGCAGTTCTTC,CASKTDNSYNEQFF
.,TRBD2,TRBJ2-1,TRBV7-2,TGTGCCAGCAGCCTAGCGTCTACTAGCGGGGATGAGCAGTTCTTC,CASSLASTSGDEQFF
.,.,TRBJ2-6,TRBV25-1,TGTGCCAGCAGTGAGTTTGGCGACTATTCTGGGGCCAACGTCCTGACTTTC,CASSEFGDYSGANVLTF
few,TRBD2,TRBJ2-1,TRBV28,TGTGCCAGCAGCTCGCCGGGACTAGTGCAGTTCTTC,CASSSPGLVQFF
.,TRBD1,TRBJ2-1,TRBV9,TGTGCCAGCAGCGTAGCGCAGGGGGCTTATGAGCAGTTCTTC,CASSVAQGAYEQFF
.,.,TRBJ1-5,TRBV2,TGTGCCAGCACCCTACGGTCCGGCGGGCTCAATCAGCCCCAGCATTTT,CASTLRSGGLNQPQHF
.,.,TRBJ2-7,TRBV28,TGTGCCAGCAGTTTGTCCCAGGAGCAGTACTTC,CASSLSQEQYF
.,TRBD1,TRBJ1-4,TRBV3-1/TRBV3-2,TGTGCCAGCAGCCTCCGGACAGGGACAAATGAAAAACTGTTTTTT,CASSLRTGTNEKLFF
.,TRBD2,TRBJ2-1,TRBV6-4,TGTGCCAGCAGTGGCCAGATCCAGCGGGAGGGAAGTATTAATGAGCAGTTCTTC,CASSGQIQREGSINEQFF
.,TRBD1,TRBJ1-4,TRBV5-1,TGCGCCAGCAGCTTGGGGGACAGACGGACTAATGAAAAACTGTTTTTT,CASSLGDRRTNEKLFF
.,TRBD1,TRBJ2-7,TRBV7-9,TGTGCCAGCAGCTTAATCACAGGGGCCTACGAGCAGTACTTC,CASSLITGAYEQYF
.,.,TRBJ2-3,TRBV3-1/TRBV3-2,TGTGCCAGCAGCCAGTTCAGGGCGGCAGATACGCAGTATTTT,CASSQFRAADTQYF